A single sample gave rise to the 16 T cell receptor beta chains below, sequenced in a study of T-cell memory formation after mild COVID-19 (TCRdb year 2021). Receptor libraries were prepared by 5' RACE. These reads were obtained on an Illumina NovaSeq 6000. TCRdb itself trimmed the public reads at Q25 with fastp, ran MiXCR and retained productive beta chains. A single entry per CDR3 protein holds the most common genes and DNA from its merged rows. This sample is represented by about 390,000 distinct CDR3 sequences; about a sixth of them were singletons. Jointly, the top ten make up 20% to 25% of the sample. The specimen sequenced was PBMCs or a T cell subset sorted from them (not recorded which). The source of these receptors is a man aged 18 to 30 who had mild COVID-19 (a few samples of this study predate the infection). The sample titles of this study are shuffled in the database, so cell type and time point are left out; the donor was told from shared clones.

This clonotype appeared a few times. The chain joins TRBV5-1 to TRBJ2-1; 9 positions match TRBD2. V dropped 4 bases and J dropped 5; count of bases not matched to a gene: 7. The germline V gene has CDR1 SGHRS and CDR2 YFSETQ. This CDR3 comprises 15 residues. The chain's CDR3 is CASSPRGGRHNEQFF. The DNA of the CDR3 is TGCGCCAGCAGCCCGCGGGGGGGCCGCCACAATGAGCAGTTCTTC.

The genes are TRBV7-6 and TRBJ1-1; TRBD1 matches at 12 bases. From germline, CDR1 is SGHVS and CDR2 FNYEAQ. The CDR3 totals 12 residues. J was trimmed by 9 bases and V by 6 bases; bases with no gene match: 2. Here the CDR3 DNA reads TGTGCCAGCAGAGGGACAGGGGGCCAAGCTTTCTTT. It codes for CASRGTGGQAFF.

The chain uses TRBV19 and TRBJ2-7; weak D call: TRBD2 (7 bases). CDR3 length: 16 amino acids. Per the germline V gene, CDR1 is LNHDA and CDR2 is SQIVND (reference sequence). V lost 5 bases, J lost 5 bases, and 22 bases lay in between. CDR3 DNA sequence: TGTGCCAGTAGTCCCGTCGGGGGGCGCGACCTCAACGAGCAGTACTTC. Its translation is CASSPVGGRDLNEQYF. Full variable domain (rest looked up from reference TRBV19 and TRBJ2-7): DGGITQSPKYLFRKEGQNVTLSCEQNLNHDAMYWYRQDPGQGLRLIYYSQIVNDFQKGDIAEGYSVSREKKESFPLTVTSAQKNPTAFYLCASSPVGGRDLNEQYFGPGTRLTVT.

This clonotype was detected a few times. The J gene is TRBJ1-3, the V gene TRBV7-8, with a weak D call TRBD1 (5 bases). V lost 5 bases to trimming and J lost 0 bases, with 11 bases between them. Per the germline V gene, CDR1 is SGHVS and CDR2 is FQNEAQ. This CDR3 comprises 15 residues. The CDR3 region has the DNA TGTGCCAGCAGCCCTCGACAGAACTCTGGAAACACCATATATTTT. As protein: CASSPRQNSGNTIYF.

This clonotype was seen a handful of times. The chain uses TRBV30 and TRBJ2-7; D possibly uses TRBD1 or TRBD2 (5 bases each). Trimming took off 5 bases at V and 0 bases at J, with 11 bases between the two ends. CDR1 is GTSNPN and CDR2 is SVGIG in the germline V gene (reference sequence). The CDR3 totals 13 residues. This CDR3 reads CAWVGEPSYEQYF. CDR3 sequence (DNA): TGTGCCTGGGTGGGGGAACCCTCCTACGAGCAGTACTTC.

This clonotype was seen only a few times. The chain uses TRBV25-1 and TRBJ2-1, with 11 positions matching TRBD2. Losses at the gene ends were 9 bases for V and 6 bases for J; bases not matched to a gene: 10. The CDR3 spans 15 residues. CDR1 and CDR2 from the germline V gene are MGHDK and SYGVNS. The CDR3 spells CASDSGGAFVNEQFF. The CDR3 DNA follows: TGTGCCAGTGATAGCGGGGGGGCCTTTGTCAATGAGCAGTTCTTC.

This chain joins TRBV7-9 and TRBJ2-1; 11 positions match TRBD2. The V and J ends lost 4 bases and 8 bases, in that order; junction bases with no gene match: 7. The CDR3 has 15 amino acids. CDR1 is SEHNR, CDR2 FQNEAQ, per germline (reference sequence). DNA of the CDR3: TGTGCCAGCAGCTGGGCCGGGACTAGCGGCGATGAGCAGTTCTTC. Its translation is CASSWAGTSGDEQFF.

J is TRBJ2-3 and V is TRBV24-1; possible D gene TRBD1, 6 bases. The length of the CDR3 is 14 residues. The germline V gene has CDR1 KGHDR and CDR2 SFDVKD. Trimming stripped 4 bases from V and 5 bases from J, with 12 bases between. CDR3 sequence reads: CATSDPGTIDTQYF. The CDR3 DNA follows: TGTGCCACCAGTGACCCCGGGACAATAGATACGCAGTATTTT.

This clonotype was detected many times. The chain carries TRBV6-2 or TRBV6-3 and TRBJ2-4, with D unclear. V was cut by 6 bases and J by 0 bases, with 12 bases left in between. CDR1 and CDR2 (germline): MNHEY, SVGEGT. The CDR3 has 15 amino acids. The CDR3 bases are TGTGCCAGCAGCCCTGACCCCTCAGCCAAAAACATTCAGTACTTC. As protein: CASSPDPSAKNIQYF.

This clonotype was seen a few times. The V call is TRBV5-1, the J call TRBJ2-4, with D perhaps TRBD2 (5 bases). V gave up 1 base and J gave up 6 bases, with 11 bases separating them. There are 14 residues in the CDR3. Germline V gene data show CDR1 as SGHRS and CDR2 as YFSETQ. The CDR3, as DNA: TGCGCCAGCAGCTTGAATTATGAGGGAAACATTCAGTACTTC. This sequence encodes CASSLNYEGNIQYF.

This clonotype was observed a few times. The V gene is TRBV2, the J gene TRBJ2-3; D gene uncertain. Germline V gene lookup returns CDR1 SNHLY and CDR2 FYNNEI. This CDR3 comprises 13 residues. V was clipped by 1 base and J by 3 bases, with 5 bases between them. The CDR3: CASSEGWTDTQYF. The CDR3 bases are TGTGCCAGCAGTGAAGGGTGGACAGATACGCAGTATTTT.

The CDR3 DNA reads as TGCAGTGCTTGGGGTAGCGGGGGGGACATTCAGTACTTC. Translating gives CSAWGSGGDIQYF. The chain uses TRBV20-1 and TRBJ2-4; TRBD2 matches 11 bases. V gave up 5 bases and J gave up 8 bases; unmatched junction bases: 5. The germline V gene encodes CDR1 DFQATT and CDR2 SNEGSKA (reference sequence). This CDR3 has 13 residues.

The rearrangement links TRBV6-5 to TRBJ2-2; D remains ambiguous. In germline, CDR1 is MNHEY, CDR2 SVGAGI. V was pared by 6 bases and J by 0 bases, with 8 bases between. There are 14 residues in the CDR3. The chain's CDR3 is CASRRHPNTGELFF. CDR3 DNA sequence: TGTGCCAGCAGGCGACACCCGAACACCGGGGAGCTGTTTTTT.

This clonotype was detected only a few times. The J gene is TRBJ1-2, the V gene TRBV5-1, with D possibly TRBD1 on 5 matching bases. Germline CDR1 and CDR2: SGHRS and YFSETQ. V was pared by 0 bases and J by 7 bases, with 10 bases between. This CDR3 region has 13 residues. The CDR3 here is CASSLGAGSGYTF. The CDR3 region has the DNA TGCGCCAGCAGCTTGGGGGCAGGGTCTGGCTACACCTTC.

The chain recombines TRBV5-1 with TRBJ2-5; D unclear. This CDR3 is built from 15 residues. The ends were cut back, 0 bases at V and 4 bases at J, with 13 bases in the middle. CDR1 and CDR2 (germline): SGHRS, YFSETQ. The CDR3 sequence: CASSLDTAIIETQYF. For the CDR3, the DNA is TGCGCCAGCAGCTTGGATACCGCGATAATAGAGACCCAGTACTTC.

The chain recombines TRBV5-1 with TRBJ2-6; D may match TRBD1 or TRBD2 (5 bases each). The CDR3 has 15 amino acids. Between the trimmed V and J ends, which lost 0 bases and 4 bases, there was a span of 8 bases. Germline CDR1 reads SGHRS; CDR2 reads YFSETQ. CDR3 sequence reads: CASSLGRGGANVLTF. The CDR3 nucleotides are TGCGCCAGCAGCTTGGGCCGGGGCGGGGCCAACGTCCTGACTTTC.